This is a list of T cell receptor beta chains from one sample in a study of CD8 T cells in ankylosing spondylitis. TCRdb re-analysed the 5' RACE reads in MiXCR, keeping a single row per CDR3 protein. This table holds approximately 130,000 distinct CDR3 sequences, roughly 11% found once. The sample comprised blood, either unsorted or a sorted T cell fraction (not recorded which). These receptors were taken from a female donor with ankylosing spondylitis or in good health (not recorded which). Each CDR3 is given without its conserved first and last residue. A D gene is named only where the DNA matches it firmly.

D gene	V gene	CDR3 protein
-	TRBV28	ASSLLATDIEQF
-	TRBV7-3	ASSLTRDYEQY
-	TRBV7-1	ASRRYLDSHYSGYT
-	TRBV6-2/TRBV6-3	ASSYRSGARGTDTQY
-	TRBV18	ASSPERGTEAF
TRBD2	TRBV28	ASSSTSGGETQY
-	TRBV11-2	ASSFIGGVVEQY
-	TRBV5-1	ASSLNRDYEQY
-	TRBV27	ASSHQGPNEQF
-	TRBV5-1	ASSLFGPGREQY
-	TRBV4-1	ASSQGKGGDTDTQY
-	TRBV24-1	AASVGQTFNEQF
-	TRBV20-1	SARGVIGGSTDTQY
-	TRBV20-1	SAGGYTDTQY
TRBD2	TRBV5-1	ASSFSTSGSGQQF
TRBD2	TRBV3-1	ASSPTRGKVSGGSHSYEQY
TRBD1	TRBV3-1	ASSQAGTVTLGTEAF
TRBD2	TRBV12-3/TRBV12-4	ASSSGGAGEQF
-	TRBV12-3/TRBV12-4	ASKSVSSYNEQF
TRBD1	TRBV6-5	ASSYSDRVSSYNSPLH
TRBD1	TRBV7-9	ASSLARQGNTEAF
-	TRBV20-1	SASQVGQGKETQY